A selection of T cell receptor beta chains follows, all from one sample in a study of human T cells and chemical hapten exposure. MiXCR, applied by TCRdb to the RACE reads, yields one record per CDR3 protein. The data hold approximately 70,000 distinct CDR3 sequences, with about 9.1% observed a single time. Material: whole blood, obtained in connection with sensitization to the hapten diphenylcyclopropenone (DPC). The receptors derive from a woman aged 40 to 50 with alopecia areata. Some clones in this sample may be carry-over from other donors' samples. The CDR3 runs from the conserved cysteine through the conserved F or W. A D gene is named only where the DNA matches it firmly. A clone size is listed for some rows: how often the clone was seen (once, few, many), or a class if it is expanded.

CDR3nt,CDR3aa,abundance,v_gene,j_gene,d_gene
TGTGCCGCGGAAGGGGGGGACTCCTACGAGCAGTACTTC,CAAEGGDSYEQYF,NA,TRBV6-2/TRBV6-3,TRBJ2-7,NA
TGTGCCAGCAGCTTCCGGGACAGGGCGCTCTTAATTTCAGATTTC,CASSFRDRALLISDF,many,TRBV7-2,TRBJ1-2,TRBD1
TGCAGCGTTGCCCCGACGGGCTCCTACGAGCAGTACTTC,CSVAPTGSYEQYF,many,TRBV29-1,TRBJ2-7,NA
TGTGCCAGCAGTCGGACAGGGGCAAGAATCAGCAATCAGCCCCAGCATTTT,CASSRTGARISNQPQHF,many,TRBV6-4,TRBJ1-5,TRBD1
TGTGCCAGCAGCGCCAGACTACCCACAGATACGCAGTATTTT,CASSARLPTDTQYF,many,TRBV7-2,TRBJ2-3,NA
TGTGCCAGCAGCTTGGCAGTTAGCGCGAACACCGGGGAGCTGTTTTTT,CASSLAVSANTGELFF,many,TRBV5-4,TRBJ2-2,NA
TGCAGTGCTAGAGACCCCCACTCTCTCGAGCAGTACTTC,CSARDPHSLEQYF,few,TRBV20-1,TRBJ2-7,NA
TGTGCCAGCTCACCAGACCTAGGCTCTGGAAACACCATATATTTT,CASSPDLGSGNTIYF,many,TRBV18,TRBJ1-3,NA
TGCGCCAGCAGCCTTTCCCACAGGGGGCATTCACCCCTCCACTTT,CASSLSHRGHSPLHF,NA,TRBV4-3,TRBJ1-6,TRBD1
TGTGCCAGCAGCCGGGACACACACACAGATACGCAGTATTTT,CASSRDTHTDTQYF,many,TRBV7-2,TRBJ2-3,NA
TGTGCCAGCAGCCGCCCCCCGGAGAACATTCAGTACTTC,CASSRPPENIQYF,few,TRBV4-2,TRBJ2-4,NA
TGTGCCATCAGTGAGCTCAGGGGCAGTCATGGCTACACCTTC,CAISELRGSHGYTF,many,TRBV10-3,TRBJ1-2,NA
TGTGCCAGCAGTCGGACTAGCGGGGGGCCCAGCTCCTACAATGAGCAGTTCTTC,CASSRTSGGPSSYNEQFF,few,TRBV6-2/TRBV6-3,TRBJ2-1,TRBD2
TGTGCCAGCAGTTACTACGGACAGGGGGCGGGCAATCAGCCCCAGCATTTT,CASSYYGQGAGNQPQHF,many,TRBV6-2/TRBV6-3,TRBJ1-5,TRBD1